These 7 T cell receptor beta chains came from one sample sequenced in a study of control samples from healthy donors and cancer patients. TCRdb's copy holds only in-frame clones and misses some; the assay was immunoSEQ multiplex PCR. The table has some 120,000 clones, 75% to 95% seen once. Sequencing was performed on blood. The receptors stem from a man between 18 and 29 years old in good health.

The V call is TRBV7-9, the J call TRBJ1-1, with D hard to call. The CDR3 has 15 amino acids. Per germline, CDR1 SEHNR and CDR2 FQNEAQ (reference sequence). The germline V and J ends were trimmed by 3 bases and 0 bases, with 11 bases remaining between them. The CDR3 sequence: CASSFLTQMNTEAFF. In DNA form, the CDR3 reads TGTGCCAGCAGCTTTTTGACCCAAATGAACACTGAAGCTTTCTTT.

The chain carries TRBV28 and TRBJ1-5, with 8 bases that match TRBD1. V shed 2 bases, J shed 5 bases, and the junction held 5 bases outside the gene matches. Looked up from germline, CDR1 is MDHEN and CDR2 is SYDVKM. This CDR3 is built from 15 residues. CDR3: CASSLETGVHQPQHF. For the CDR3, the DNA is TGTGCCAGCAGTTTAGAGACAGGGGTCCATCAGCCCCAGCATTTT.

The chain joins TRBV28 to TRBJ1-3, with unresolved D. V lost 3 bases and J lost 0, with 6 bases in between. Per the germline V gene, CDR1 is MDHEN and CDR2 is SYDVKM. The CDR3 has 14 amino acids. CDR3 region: CASSLDGSGNTIYF. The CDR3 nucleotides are TGTGCCAGCAGTTTGGACGGCTCTGGAAACACCATATATTTT.

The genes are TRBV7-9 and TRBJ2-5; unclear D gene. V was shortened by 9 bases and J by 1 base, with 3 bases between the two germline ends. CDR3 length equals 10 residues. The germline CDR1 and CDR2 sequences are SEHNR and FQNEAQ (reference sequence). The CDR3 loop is CASRQETQYF. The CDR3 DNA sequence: TGTGCCAGTCGCCAAGAGACCCAGTACTTC.

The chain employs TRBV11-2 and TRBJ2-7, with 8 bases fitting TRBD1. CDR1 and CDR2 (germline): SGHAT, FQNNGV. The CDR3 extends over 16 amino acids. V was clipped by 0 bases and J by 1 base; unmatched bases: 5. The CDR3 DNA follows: TGTGCCAGCAGCTTAGATACCCACAGGGGGTCCTACGAGCAGTACGTC. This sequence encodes CASSLDTHRGSYEQYV.

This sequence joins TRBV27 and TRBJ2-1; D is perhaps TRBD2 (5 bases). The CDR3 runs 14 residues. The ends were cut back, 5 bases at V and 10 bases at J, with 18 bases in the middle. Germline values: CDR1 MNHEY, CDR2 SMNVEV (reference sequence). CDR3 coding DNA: TGTGCCAGCAGTCCCTGGGGAGCGGTGGGCGAGCAGTTCTTC. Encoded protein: CASSPWGAVGEQFF.

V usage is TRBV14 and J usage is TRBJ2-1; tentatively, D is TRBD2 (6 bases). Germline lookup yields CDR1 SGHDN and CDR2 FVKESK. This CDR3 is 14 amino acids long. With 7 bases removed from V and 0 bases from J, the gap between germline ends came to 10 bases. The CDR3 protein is CASMRGDSYNEQFF. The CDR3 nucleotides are TGTGCCAGCATGCGCGGGGACTCCTACAATGAGCAGTTCTTC.